Presented here are 19 T cell receptor beta chains from one specimen sequenced in a study of blood T cell repertoires in COVID-19. The method was immunoSEQ multiplex PCR; TCRdb's version includes in-frame clones alone and lacks a portion of them. This sample has around 35,000 clones, with about 85% found just once. The specimen was peripheral blood. The origin of the receptors is a human donor in a cohort sampled during active COVID-19.

The V and J genes are TRBV11-1 and TRBJ1-1; 7 bases fit TRBD1. Germline CDR1 is SGHAT and CDR2 is FQDESV (reference sequence). The CDR3 length is 12 residues. Losses at the gene ends were 3 bases for V and 8 bases for J; bases not matched to a gene: 3. The chain's CDR3 is CASSFTGVEAFF. The CDR3 coding sequence is TGTGCCAGCAGCTTTACAGGGGTAGAAGCTTTCTTT.

The gene calls are TRBV28 and TRBJ2-1; D perhaps matches TRBD1 (6 bases). Germline loops: CDR1 MDHEN, CDR2 SYDVKM. The length of the CDR3 is 15 residues. The V gene lost 3 bases and the J gene lost 5 bases, with 14 bases spanning the gap. The CDR3 region is CASSFAGAGDNEQFF. The CDR3 DNA reads as TGTGCCAGCAGTTTTGCAGGGGCTGGGGACAATGAGCAGTTCTTC. The full variable domain, rest sourced from reference TRBV28 and TRBJ2-1, is DVKVTQSSRYLVKRTGEKVFLECVQDMDHENMFWYRQDPGLGLRLIYFSYDVKMKEKGDIPEGYSVSREKKERFSLILESASTNQTSMYLCASSFAGAGDNEQFFGPGTRLTVL.

The V call is TRBV27, the J call TRBJ2-7; a weak D match, TRBD2 (6 bases). The CDR3 has 14 residues. The V gene's germline CDR1 is MNHEY and CDR2 SMNVEV (reference sequence). V lost 6 bases and J lost 2, with 14 bases in between. The CDR3: CASSPGGSPYEQYF. CDR3 DNA: TGTGCCAGCAGCCCTGGGGGGTCCCCCTACGAGCAGTACTTC.

Written as DNA, the CDR3 is TGTGCCAGCAGTACCCTAGCGGGAGCGGCCCACGAGCAGTACTTC. As protein: CASSTLAGAAHEQYF. The rearrangement links TRBV28 to TRBJ2-7; 10 bases line up with TRBD2. The CDR3 has 15 amino acids. With V trimmed by 5 bases and J by 5 bases, 9 bases remained unmatched. Looked up from germline, CDR1 is MDHEN and CDR2 is SYDVKM.

This clone appeared once. V usage is TRBV5-1 and J usage is TRBJ2-2, with a weak D call TRBD1 (6 bases). CDR3 length equals 15 residues. The germline CDR1 and CDR2 sequences are SGHRS and YFSETQ. With 5 bases removed from V and 0 bases from J, the gap between germline ends came to 11 bases. CDR3 residues: CASSWGHPNTGELFF. For the CDR3, the DNA is TGCGCCAGCAGTTGGGGACACCCGAACACCGGGGAGCTGTTTTTT.

The chain uses TRBV5-1 and TRBJ2-7, with a possible D match to TRBD1 (6 bases). Between the trimmed V and J ends, which lost 3 bases and 0 bases, there was a span of 10 bases. This CDR3 has 14 residues. Germline V gives CDR1 SGHRS, CDR2 YFSETQ. The CDR3: CASSWGTPSYEQYF. In DNA, the CDR3 is TGCGCCAGCAGCTGGGGGACACCCTCCTACGAGCAGTACTTC.

This sequence joins TRBV29-1 and TRBJ2-7; TRBD1 might be the D (6 bases). This CDR3 is built from 13 residues. Germline V gene data show CDR1 as SQVTM and CDR2 as ANQGSEA. With 2 bases removed from V and 3 bases from J, the gap between germline ends came to 11 bases. The CDR3 sequence: CSVESGDRYEQYF. The CDR3 bases are TGCAGCGTTGAATCAGGGGACCGCTACGAGCAGTACTTC.

This rearrangement joins TRBV5-5 to TRBJ1-2, with 8 bases lining up with TRBD1. The CDR3 length is 14 residues. In germline, CDR1 is SGHKS, CDR2 YYEKEE (reference sequence). Unmatched junction bases numbered 5, after V lost 0 bases and J lost 7 bases. For the CDR3, the DNA is TGTGCCAGCAGCTTGGCTCAGGGGGCTCGTGGCTACACCTTC. Protein product: CASSLAQGARGYTF. The full variable domain, in which reference TRBV5-5 and TRBJ1-2 provide the parts outside the CDR3, is DAGVTQSPTHLIKTRGQQVTLRCSPISGHKSVSWYQQVLGQGPQFIFQYYEKEERGRGNFPDRFSARQFPNYSSELNVNALLLGDSALYLCASSLAQGARGYTFGSGTRLTVV.

V is TRBV2 and J is TRBJ2-7; 8 bases fit TRBD1. V shed 4 bases and J 7 bases; nucleotides not matched to a gene: 6. This CDR3 has 13 residues. Germline CDR1 SNHLY, CDR2 FYNNEI. The CDR3 DNA follows: TGTGCCAGCAGTGGACAGGGGCTGAGGGAGCAGTACTTC. This codes for CASSGQGLREQYF.

The V and J genes are TRBV18 and TRBJ1-6; 7 nucleotides align to TRBD1. The CDR3 has 15 residues. The V segment lost 3 bases and the J segment 2 bases; nucleotides outside the gene matches: 1. Per the germline V gene, CDR1 is KGHSH and CDR2 is LQKENI. The CDR3 DNA follows: TGTGCCAGCTCACCGGGGACAGCCTATAATTCACCCCTCCACTTT. Protein sequence: CASSPGTAYNSPLHF.

The V gene is TRBV18, the J gene TRBJ1-1; D perhaps matches TRBD1 (5 bases). V was pared by 2 bases and J by 4 bases, with 20 bases between. The length of the CDR3 is 17 residues. Germline loops: CDR1 KGHSH, CDR2 LQKENI. Written as DNA, the CDR3 is TGTGCCAGCTCACCAATCGGGGACTCCTTGTGGGGCACTGAAGCTTTCTTT. Encoded protein: CASSPIGDSLWGTEAFF.

This rearrangement joins TRBV19 to TRBJ1-5; no reliable D call. The V end lost 5 bases, the J end lost 4 bases, and 15 bases lay between the germline ends. There are 15 residues in the CDR3. Looked up from germline, CDR1 is LNHDA and CDR2 is SQIVND (reference sequence). For the CDR3, the DNA is TGTGCCAGTAGTCCTCGATGGTCCACAAATCAGCCCCAGCATTTT. Its translation: CASSPRWSTNQPQHF.

This clone showed up just a few times. This sequence joins TRBV6-6 and TRBJ2-7; D is unresolved. V was clipped by 10 bases and J by 0 bases, with 10 bases between them. The CDR3 loop spans 12 amino acids. Germline V gene sequence: CDR1 MNHNY, CDR2 SVGAGI (reference sequence). CDR3 in DNA: TGTGCCACCGACATGGGCTCCTACGAGCAGTACTTC. It encodes CATDMGSYEQYF.

V is TRBV2 and J is TRBJ1-5; D might be TRBD1 (6 bases). This CDR3 spans 18 amino acids. In germline, CDR1 is SNHLY, CDR2 FYNNEI. V lost 6 bases, J lost 0 bases, and 21 bases lay in between. The CDR3 DNA reads as TGTGCCAGCAGCCATAAGGGGGTCCGAGGCTATAGCAATCAGCCCCAGCATTTT. Translated: CASSHKGVRGYSNQPQHF.

The chain is built from TRBV7-6 and TRBJ2-2; 8 bases are a match to TRBD2. The CDR3 length is 16 residues. Germline trimming cut 0 bases from V and 5 bases from J; bases unmatched to any gene: 5. Germline lookup yields CDR1 SGHVS and CDR2 FNYEAQ. CDR3 DNA: TGTGCCAGCAGCTTAGCCCGGACTAGCACGACCGGGGAGCTGTTTTTT. It is translated as CASSLARTSTTGELFF.

The chain carries TRBV24-1 and TRBJ2-2; a possible D gene is TRBD2 (6 bases). CDR3 size: 17 residues. CDR1 is KGHDR and CDR2 is SFDVKD in the germline V gene. Trimming pared 5 bases from V and 0 bases from J, leaving 15 bases between. The CDR3 nucleotides are TGTGCCACCAGTGGGACCCTGGGGGGTTCGAACACCGGGGAGCTGTTTTTT. As protein: CATSGTLGGSNTGELFF.

V gene TRBV2 combines with J gene TRBJ2-3; tentative D call: TRBD2 (5 bases). The CDR3 runs 17 residues. Germline V gene lookup returns CDR1 SNHLY and CDR2 FYNNEI. V lost 3 bases to trimming and J lost 2 bases, with 18 bases between them. DNA for the CDR3: TGTGCCAGCAGTGAGATTCTAGCACTGGGTTTCACAGATACGCAGTATTTT. Translated, it gives CASSEILALGFTDTQYF.

The rearrangement uses TRBV19 and TRBJ2-2; TRBD1 matches 8 bases. The CDR3 sequence is 15 residues long. J was trimmed by 5 bases and V by 6 bases; bases with no gene match: 8. Germline V gene sequence: CDR1 LNHDA, CDR2 SQIVND (reference sequence). The CDR3 coding sequence is TGTGCCAGTAGATATGGGACAGGTCCTACCGGGGAGCTGTTTTTT. It specifies CASRYGTGPTGELFF.

There are a few counts of this clone. The J gene is TRBJ1-4, the V gene TRBV19; D possibly corresponds to TRBD1 (6 bases). Germline values: CDR1 LNHDA, CDR2 SQIVND (reference sequence). This CDR3 comprises 12 residues. Trimming shortened V by 6 bases and J by 5 bases, and 7 bases separated the two germline ends. CDR3 protein: CASRGTNEKLFF. Written as DNA, the CDR3 is TGTGCCAGTAGAGGGACAAATGAAAAACTGTTTTTT.